Listed below are T cell receptor beta chains from one sample, sequenced in a study of T-cell memory formation after mild COVID-19. TCRdb reprocessed the 5' RACE reads via MiXCR and lists one record per CDR3 protein. The sample carries about 58,000 distinct CDR3 sequences, about a quarter recorded once. Input material: PBMCs or a T cell subset sorted from them (not recorded which). The receptors here all came from a man younger than 30 who had mild COVID-19 (a few samples of this study predate the infection). Cell type and time point are not known. Each CDR3 is given with its conserved first and last residue. The D gene is left open where the match is weak. Rows give clone size only sometimes, using once, few, many, or a class for an expanded clone.

V gene: TRBV20-1; J gene: TRBJ1-2; clone size: -; D gene: TRBD1; CDR3 DNA: TGCAGTGCTAGACAGGGGGCGAGTCGGTATGGCTACACCTTC; CDR3 protein: CSARQGASRYGYTF
V gene: TRBV6-1; J gene: TRBJ1-5; clone size: few; D gene: -; CDR3 DNA: TGTGCCAGCAGTGAAGGCACCGGGGGATGGCAGCCCCAGCATTTT; CDR3 protein: CASSEGTGGWQPQHF
V gene: TRBV27; J gene: TRBJ2-5; clone size: few; D gene: -; CDR3 DNA: TGTGCCAGCAGTTTATTCGGGGGCTACGGGGGGACCCAGTACTTC; CDR3 protein: CASSLFGGYGGTQYF
V gene: TRBV4-1; J gene: TRBJ2-7; clone size: few; D gene: -; CDR3 DNA: TGCGCCAGCAGCCTCCTAACCGGGGCAAGGGACCGGTCCTACGAGCAGTACTTC; CDR3 protein: CASSLLTGARDRSYEQYF
V gene: TRBV7-9; J gene: TRBJ1-3; clone size: -; D gene: -; CDR3 DNA: TGTGCCAGCAGCTTAGGTGGGGACGGACGTGGAAACACCATATATTTT; CDR3 protein: CASSLGGDGRGNTIYF
V gene: TRBV6-5; J gene: TRBJ1-1; clone size: -; D gene: -; CDR3 DNA: TGTGCCAGCAGTTACACAGGTGGAGCTTTCTTT; CDR3 protein: CASSYTGGAFF
V gene: TRBV6-2/TRBV6-3; J gene: TRBJ1-5; clone size: -; D gene: -; CDR3 DNA: TGTGCCAGCAGTTACGTCCTCCAGCCCCAGCATTTT; CDR3 protein: CASSYVLQPQHF
V gene: TRBV27; J gene: TRBJ2-1; clone size: -; D gene: TRBD1; CDR3 DNA: TGTGCCAGCAGCCTCGGACAGGGCCTGGGGCATGAGCAGTTCTTC; CDR3 protein: CASSLGQGLGHEQFF
V gene: TRBV12-3/TRBV12-4; J gene: TRBJ2-7; clone size: -; D gene: TRBD1; CDR3 DNA: TGTGCCAGCAGTCCGGTTTCAGGGGGCGACGAGCAGTACTTC; CDR3 protein: CASSPVSGGDEQYF
V gene: TRBV4-3; J gene: TRBJ1-5; clone size: -; D gene: -; CDR3 DNA: TGCGCCAGCAGCCAAGATTGGGGTAGCAATCAGCCCCAGCATTTT; CDR3 protein: CASSQDWGSNQPQHF
V gene: TRBV5-1; J gene: TRBJ2-2; clone size: -; D gene: -; CDR3 DNA: TGCGCCAGCAGCTTGGGGCGGGGTATCACCGGGGAGCTGTTTTTT; CDR3 protein: CASSLGRGITGELFF
V gene: TRBV4-3; J gene: TRBJ2-1; clone size: few; D gene: -; CDR3 DNA: TGCGCCAGCAGCCAAGAATCCGGCGGCAATGAGCAGTTCTTC; CDR3 protein: CASSQESGGNEQFF
V gene: TRBV4-1; J gene: TRBJ1-5; clone size: -; D gene: -; CDR3 DNA: TGCGCCAGCAGCACCGGGTCCCGAAGCAATCAGCCCCAGCATTTT; CDR3 protein: CASSTGSRSNQPQHF
V gene: TRBV6-2/TRBV6-3; J gene: TRBJ1-1; clone size: once; D gene: -; CDR3 DNA: TGTGCCAGCAGATGGGCAGGTTTTACGACTGAAGCTTTCTTT; CDR3 protein: CASRWAGFTTEAFF
V gene: TRBV4-3; J gene: TRBJ1-2; clone size: few; D gene: TRBD1; CDR3 DNA: TGCGCCAGCAGCCAAGATAAGGGAGACAGGGCGTTCGGCTACACCTTC; CDR3 protein: CASSQDKGDRAFGYTF
V gene: TRBV5-6; J gene: TRBJ1-1; clone size: -; D gene: -; CDR3 DNA: TGTGCCAGCAGCTTGCGGGGCGGGATCACTGAAGCTTTCTTT; CDR3 protein: CASSLRGGITEAFF
V gene: TRBV6-2/TRBV6-3; J gene: TRBJ1-2; clone size: -; D gene: TRBD1; CDR3 DNA: TGTGCCAGCACCCGGGACAGGGAGAACTATGGCTACACCTTC; CDR3 protein: CASTRDRENYGYTF
V gene: TRBV4-1; J gene: TRBJ2-7; clone size: -; D gene: -; CDR3 DNA: TGCGCCAGCAGCCTCCAGGATACTTACGAGCAGTACTTC; CDR3 protein: CASSLQDTYEQYF
V gene: TRBV7-6; J gene: TRBJ2-3; clone size: -; D gene: -; CDR3 DNA: TGTGCCAGCAGCTTGGAGGTGGGGGGCGATCAGTCAGATACGCAGTATTTT; CDR3 protein: CASSLEVGGDQSDTQYF
V gene: TRBV5-1; J gene: TRBJ2-1; clone size: few; D gene: TRBD1; CDR3 DNA: TGCGCCAGCAGTGACAGGGGGTACAATGAGCAGTTCTTC; CDR3 protein: CASSDRGYNEQFF
V gene: TRBV6-5; J gene: TRBJ2-1; clone size: -; D gene: TRBD2; CDR3 DNA: TGTGCCAGCAGCCCAACCGGGACTAGCCTTGAGCAGTTCTTC; CDR3 protein: CASSPTGTSLEQFF
V gene: TRBV27; J gene: TRBJ2-1; clone size: -; D gene: -; CDR3 DNA: TGTGCCAGCAGGATAGGGCTAATCACCTACAATGAGCAGTTCTTC; CDR3 protein: CASRIGLITYNEQFF
V gene: TRBV20-1; J gene: TRBJ2-7; clone size: many; D gene: TRBD1; CDR3 DNA: TGCAGTGCCCCCGACAGGGACCTCGAGCAGTACTTC; CDR3 protein: CSAPDRDLEQYF
V gene: TRBV11-2; J gene: TRBJ2-5; clone size: few; D gene: TRBD2; CDR3 DNA: TGTGCCAGCAGCCCCCTCAGTTCGGCGGGGGGAAACCAAGAGACCCAGTACTTC; CDR3 protein: CASSPLSSAGGNQETQYF
V gene: TRBV6-6; J gene: TRBJ2-3; clone size: -; D gene: TRBD1; CDR3 DNA: TGTGCCAGCATAGGACAGGGTGTATATTTCACAGATACGCAGTATTTT; CDR3 protein: CASIGQGVYFTDTQYF
V gene: TRBV4-2; J gene: TRBJ2-1; clone size: few; D gene: TRBD2; CDR3 DNA: TGTGCCAGCAGCCAAGAGGGAGCGGGGGGTTCCTACAATGAGCAGTTCTTC; CDR3 protein: CASSQEGAGGSYNEQFF
V gene: TRBV20-1; J gene: TRBJ1-5; clone size: -; D gene: -; CDR3 DNA: TGCAGTGCTAGAGATCACTTTATGACCTATAGCAATCAGCCCCAGCATTTT; CDR3 protein: CSARDHFMTYSNQPQHF
V gene: TRBV6-5; J gene: TRBJ1-1; clone size: few; D gene: -; CDR3 DNA: TGTGCCAGCAGTTACGGTCCAGGGCAGCCCGAAGCTTTCTTT; CDR3 protein: CASSYGPGQPEAFF
V gene: TRBV13; J gene: TRBJ2-5; clone size: -; D gene: TRBD2; CDR3 DNA: TGTGCCAGCAGCTTAGGCCTAGCGGGGGGGCTCGAGACCCAGTACTTC; CDR3 protein: CASSLGLAGGLETQYF